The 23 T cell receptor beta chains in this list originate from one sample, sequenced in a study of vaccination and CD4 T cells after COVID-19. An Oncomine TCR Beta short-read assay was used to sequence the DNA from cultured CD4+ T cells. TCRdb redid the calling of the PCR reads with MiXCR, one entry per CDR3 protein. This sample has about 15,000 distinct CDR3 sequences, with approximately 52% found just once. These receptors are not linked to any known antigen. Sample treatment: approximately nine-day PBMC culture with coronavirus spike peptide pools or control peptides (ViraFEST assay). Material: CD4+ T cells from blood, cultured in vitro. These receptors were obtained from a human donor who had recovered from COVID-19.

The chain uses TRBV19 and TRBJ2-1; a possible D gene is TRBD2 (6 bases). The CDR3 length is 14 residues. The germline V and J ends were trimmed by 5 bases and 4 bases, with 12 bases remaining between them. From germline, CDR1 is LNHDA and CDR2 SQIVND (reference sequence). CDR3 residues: CASSSLASYNEQFF. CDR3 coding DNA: TGTGCCAGTAGTTCGCTAGCGTCTTACAATGAGCAGTTCTTC.

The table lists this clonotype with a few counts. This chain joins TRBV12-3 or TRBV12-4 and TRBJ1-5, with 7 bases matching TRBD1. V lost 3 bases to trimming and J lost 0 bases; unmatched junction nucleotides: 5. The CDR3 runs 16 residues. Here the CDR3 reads CASSFTRGNSNQPQHF. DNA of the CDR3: TGTGCCAGCAGTTTTACCAGGGGGAATAGCAATCAGCCCCAGCATTTT.

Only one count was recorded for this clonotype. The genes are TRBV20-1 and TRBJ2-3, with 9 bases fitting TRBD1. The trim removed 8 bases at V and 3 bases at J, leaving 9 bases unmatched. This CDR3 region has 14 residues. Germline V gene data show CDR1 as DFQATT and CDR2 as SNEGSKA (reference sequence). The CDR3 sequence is CSSDPGQGTDTQYF. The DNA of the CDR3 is TGCAGTTCAGACCCGGGACAGGGTACAGATACGCAGTATTTT.

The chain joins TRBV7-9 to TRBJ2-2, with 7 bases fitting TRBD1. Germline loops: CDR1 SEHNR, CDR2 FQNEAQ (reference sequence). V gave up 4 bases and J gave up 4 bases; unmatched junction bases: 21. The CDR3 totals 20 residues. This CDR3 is CASSSSRPPRQGTFTGELFF. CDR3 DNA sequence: TGTGCCAGCAGCTCCAGTAGGCCCCCCAGACAGGGTACTTTCACCGGGGAGCTGTTTTTT. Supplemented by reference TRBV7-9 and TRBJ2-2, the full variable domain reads DTGVSQNPRHKITKRGQNVTFRCDPISEHNRLYWYRQTLGQGPEFLTYFQNEAQLEKSRLLSDRFSAERPKGSFSTLEIQRTEQGDSAMYLCASSSSRPPRQGTFTGELFFGEGSRLTVL.

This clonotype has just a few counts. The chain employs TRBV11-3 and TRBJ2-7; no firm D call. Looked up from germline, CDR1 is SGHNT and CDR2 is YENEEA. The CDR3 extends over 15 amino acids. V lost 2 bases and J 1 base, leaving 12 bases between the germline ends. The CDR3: CASSLSPEPSYEQYF. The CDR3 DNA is TGTGCCAGCAGCTTATCCCCAGAGCCATCCTACGAGCAGTACTTC.

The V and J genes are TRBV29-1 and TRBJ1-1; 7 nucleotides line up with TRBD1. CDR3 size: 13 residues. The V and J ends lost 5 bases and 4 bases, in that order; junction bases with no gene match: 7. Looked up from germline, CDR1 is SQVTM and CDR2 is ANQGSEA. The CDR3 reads CSVTLPGGTEAFF. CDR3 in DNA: TGCAGCGTTACACTCCCAGGGGGCACTGAAGCTTTCTTT.

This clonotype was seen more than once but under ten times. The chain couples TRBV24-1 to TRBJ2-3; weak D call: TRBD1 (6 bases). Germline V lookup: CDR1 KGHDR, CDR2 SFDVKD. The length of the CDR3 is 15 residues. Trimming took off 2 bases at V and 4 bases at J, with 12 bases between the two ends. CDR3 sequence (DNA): TGTGCCACCAGTGATTCAGGGGAAAAAGCAGATACGCAGTATTTT. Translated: CATSDSGEKADTQYF.

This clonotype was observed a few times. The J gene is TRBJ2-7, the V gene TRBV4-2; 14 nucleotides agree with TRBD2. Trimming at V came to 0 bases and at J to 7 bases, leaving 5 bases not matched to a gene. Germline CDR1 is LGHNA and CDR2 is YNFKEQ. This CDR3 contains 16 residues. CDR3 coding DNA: TGTGCCAGCAGCCAAGATCCCGGGACTAGCGGGAGAGAGCAGTACTTC. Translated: CASSQDPGTSGREQYF.

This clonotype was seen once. The CDR3 DNA reads as TGTGCCTGGGGGACAGCCTACGAGCAGTACTTC. Encoded protein: CAWGTAYEQYF. This chain joins TRBV30 and TRBJ2-7, with 7 bases fitting TRBD1. The CDR3 is 11 residues long. The V segment lost 5 bases and the J segment 2 bases; nucleotides outside the gene matches: 0. Germline loops: CDR1 GTSNPN, CDR2 SVGIG (reference sequence).

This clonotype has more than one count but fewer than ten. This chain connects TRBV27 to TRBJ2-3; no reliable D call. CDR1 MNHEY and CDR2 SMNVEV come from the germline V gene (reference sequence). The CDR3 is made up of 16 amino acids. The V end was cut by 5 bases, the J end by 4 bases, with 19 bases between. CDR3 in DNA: TGTGCCAGCAGTCTGACTGTTAACATCGGTCCAGATACGCAGTATTTT. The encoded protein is CASSLTVNIGPDTQYF.

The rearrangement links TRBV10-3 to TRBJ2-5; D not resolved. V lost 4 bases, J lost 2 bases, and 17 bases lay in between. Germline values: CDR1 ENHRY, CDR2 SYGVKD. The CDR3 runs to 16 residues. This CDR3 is CAISVVRASLQETQYF. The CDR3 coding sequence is TGTGCCATCAGTGTCGTCCGGGCTTCGCTACAAGAGACCCAGTACTTC.

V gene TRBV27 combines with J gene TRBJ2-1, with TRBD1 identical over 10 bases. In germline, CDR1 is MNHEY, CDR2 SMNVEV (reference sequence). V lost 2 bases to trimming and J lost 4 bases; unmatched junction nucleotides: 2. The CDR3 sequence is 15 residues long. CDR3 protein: CASSLGGQGYNEQFF. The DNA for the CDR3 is TGTGCCAGCAGTTTAGGGGGACAGGGGTACAATGAGCAGTTCTTC.

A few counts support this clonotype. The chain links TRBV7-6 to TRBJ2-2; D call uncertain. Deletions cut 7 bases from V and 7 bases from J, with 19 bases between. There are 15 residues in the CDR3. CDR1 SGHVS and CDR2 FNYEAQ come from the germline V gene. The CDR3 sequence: CASTLLSSFDGELFF. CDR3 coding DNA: TGTGCCAGCACCCTCCTCTCGTCCTTTGACGGGGAGCTGTTTTTT. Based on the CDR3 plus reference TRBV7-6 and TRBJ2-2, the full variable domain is GAGVSQSPRYKVTKRGQDVALRCDPISGHVSLYWYRQALGQGPEFLTYFNYEAQQDKSGLPNDRFSAERPEGSISTLTIQRTEQRDSAMYRCASTLLSSFDGELFFGEGSRLTVL.

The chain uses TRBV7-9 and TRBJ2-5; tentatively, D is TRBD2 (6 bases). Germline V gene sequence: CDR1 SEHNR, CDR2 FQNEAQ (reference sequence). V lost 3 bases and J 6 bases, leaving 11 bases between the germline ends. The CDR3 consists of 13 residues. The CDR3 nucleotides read TGTGCCAGCAGCTTGTGGGGGGAGAAGACCCAGTACTTC. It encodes CASSLWGEKTQYF.

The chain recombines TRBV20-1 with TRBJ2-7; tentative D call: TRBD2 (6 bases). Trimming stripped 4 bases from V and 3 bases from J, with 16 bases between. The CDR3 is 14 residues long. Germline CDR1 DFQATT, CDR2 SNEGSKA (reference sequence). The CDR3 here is CSATRSGPYYEQYF. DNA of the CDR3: TGCAGTGCTACAAGAAGCGGGCCCTACTACGAGCAGTACTTC.

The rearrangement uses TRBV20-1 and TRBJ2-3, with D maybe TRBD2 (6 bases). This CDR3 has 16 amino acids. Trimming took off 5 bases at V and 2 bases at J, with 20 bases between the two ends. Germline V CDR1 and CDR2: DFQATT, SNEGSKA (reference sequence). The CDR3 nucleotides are TGCAGTGCTCCCCCCGCGACGGGAGTCGACACAGATACGCAGTATTTT. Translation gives CSAPPATGVDTDTQYF.

The CDR3 DNA reads TGCGCCAGCAGCCGAGAGACCCAGTACTTC. Amino acid sequence: CASSRETQYF. The chain combines TRBV4-3 with TRBJ2-5; no firm D call. The CDR3 totals 10 residues. CDR1 LGHNA and CDR2 YSLEER come from the germline V gene. Trimming removed 4 bases at V and 4 bases at J, with 1 base between.

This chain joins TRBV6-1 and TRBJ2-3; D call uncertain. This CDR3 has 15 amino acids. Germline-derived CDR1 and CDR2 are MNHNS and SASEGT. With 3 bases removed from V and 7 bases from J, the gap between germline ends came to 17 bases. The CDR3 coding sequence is TGTGCCAGCAGTGATAGTGTCCAACCCGGATATACGCAGTATTTT. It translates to CASSDSVQPGYTQYF.

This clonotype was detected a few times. The CDR3 DNA is TGTGCCAGCAGCTTATTACAGGGCCATGGCTACACCTTC. Encoded protein: CASSLLQGHGYTF. V gene TRBV7-8 combines with J gene TRBJ1-2, with D maybe TRBD1 (6 bases). Trimming cost V 2 bases and J 6 bases, with 10 bases left between them. CDR1 and CDR2 from the germline V gene are SGHVS and FQNEAQ. This CDR3 has 13 amino acids.

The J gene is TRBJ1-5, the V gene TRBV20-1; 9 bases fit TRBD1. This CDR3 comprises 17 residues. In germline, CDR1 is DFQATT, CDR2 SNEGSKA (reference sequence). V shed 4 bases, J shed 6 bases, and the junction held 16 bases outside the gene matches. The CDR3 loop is CSAKPGQGDPWIQPQHF. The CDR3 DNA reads TGCAGTGCTAAACCGGGACAGGGAGATCCTTGGATTCAGCCCCAGCATTTT.

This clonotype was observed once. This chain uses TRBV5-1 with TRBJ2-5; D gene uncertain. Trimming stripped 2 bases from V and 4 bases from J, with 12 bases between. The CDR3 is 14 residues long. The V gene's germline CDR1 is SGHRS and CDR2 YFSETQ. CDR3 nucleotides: TGCGCCAGCAGCTTCGGTCTACGAGGAGAGACCCAGTACTTC. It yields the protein CASSFGLRGETQYF. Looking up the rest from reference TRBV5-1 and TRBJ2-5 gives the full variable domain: KAGVTQTPRYLIKTRGQQVTLSCSPISGHRSVSWYQQTPGQGLQFLFEYFSETQRNKGNFPGRFSGRQFSNSRSEMNVSTLELGDSALYLCASSFGLRGETQYFGPGTRLLVL.

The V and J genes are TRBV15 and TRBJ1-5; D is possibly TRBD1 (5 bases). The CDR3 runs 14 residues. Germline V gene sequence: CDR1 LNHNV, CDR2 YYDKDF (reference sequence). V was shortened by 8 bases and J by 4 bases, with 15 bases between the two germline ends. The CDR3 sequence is CATGKGSGNQPQHF. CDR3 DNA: TGTGCCACCGGGAAGGGGAGTGGGAATCAGCCCCAGCATTTT.

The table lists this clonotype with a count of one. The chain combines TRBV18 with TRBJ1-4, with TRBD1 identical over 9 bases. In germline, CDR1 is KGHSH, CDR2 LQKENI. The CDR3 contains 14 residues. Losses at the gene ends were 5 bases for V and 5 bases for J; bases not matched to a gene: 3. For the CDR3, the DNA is TGTGCCAGCTCAGCCGGGACAGGGAATGAAAAACTGTTTTTT. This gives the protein CASSAGTGNEKLFF.